These T cell receptor beta chains were read from a single sample in a study of shared clonotypes between healthy human individuals. Sequenced by immunoSEQ multiplex PCR; TCRdb stores in-frame clones only, minus some. The sample shows roughly 760,000 clones, approximately 79% of them seen only once. The sample taken for sequencing was memory CD4+ T cells sorted from blood. These receptors all stem from a woman aged 30 to 39 in good health. Both conserved end residues are part of each CDR3. Each record gives: D gene, J gene, V gene, clone size, CDR3 protein, CDR3 DNA. The D gene is left open where the match is weak. Size is omitted from some rows. Given values are once, few, many or a class for expanded clones.

TRBD2 TRBJ2-7 TRBV2 once CASSLAGGSNEQYF TGTGCCAGCAGTTTAGCGGGAGGGAGCAACGAGCAGTACTTC
TRBD1 TRBJ2-1 TRBV7-2 . CASSRDSTYNEQFF TGTGCCAGCAGCCGGGACAGCACTTACAATGAGCAGTTCTTC
. TRBJ1-5 TRBV28 few CASSSKGYSNQPQHF TGTGCCAGCAGTTCAAAAGGGTATAGCAATCAGCCCCAGCATTTT
. TRBJ2-3 TRBV7-9 . CASSLVIQGTDTQYF TGTGCCAGCAGCTTAGTTATACAGGGAACAGATACGCAGTATTTT
. TRBJ1-1 TRBV5-6 . CASSWWRVTANTEAFF TGTGCCAGCAGCTGGTGGAGGGTGACAGCGAACACTGAAGCTTTCTTT
. TRBJ1-1 TRBV19 once CASSISRANTEAFF TGTGCCAGTAGTATCAGCAGGGCGAACACTGAAGCTTTCTTT
TRBD2 TRBJ2-1 TRBV7-2 . CASSLDPTSGAFNEQFF TGTGCCAGCAGCTTAGACCCGACTAGCGGGGCTTTCAATGAGCAGTTCTTC
. TRBJ2-5 TRBV6-1 . CASGVQGRETQYF TGTGCCAGCGGAGTACAGGGTAGGGAGACCCAGTACTTC
. TRBJ1-5 TRBV11-2 . CASSFAVQSPQHF TGTGCCAGCAGCTTCGCAGTCCAATCGCCCCAGCATTTT
TRBD1 TRBJ1-1 TRBV10-2 . CASRDSVRGNTEAFF TGCGCCAGCCGGGACAGTGTCCGGGGGAACACTGAAGCTTTCTTT
. TRBJ1-5 TRBV6-6 once CASRPPGVKTPQHF TGTGCCAGCAGACCCCCAGGGGTCAAGACGCCCCAGCATTTT
TRBD2 TRBJ2-1 TRBV28 few CATTPGASGTQQFF TGTGCCACCACCCCCGGGGCTAGCGGGACTCAACAGTTCTTC
TRBD2 TRBJ2-5 TRBV29-1 . CSVGAGGYQETQYF TGCAGCGTTGGAGCGGGAGGGTACCAAGAGACCCAGTACTTC
. TRBJ2-7 TRBV7-9 . CASSKEGRQYEQYF TGTGCCAGCAGCAAAGAAGGTCGACAGTACGAGCAGTACTTC
TRBD1 TRBJ1-5 TRBV27 once CASSGQGGNQPQHF TGTGCCAGCAGTGGACAGGGAGGGAATCAGCCCCAGCATTTT
. TRBJ1-2 TRBV28 . CASSAGSYGYTF TGTGCCAGCAGCGCAGGGAGCTATGGCTACACCTTC
. TRBJ2-7 TRBV20-1 . CSAKEQYF TGCAGTGCTAAAGAGCAGTACTTC
TRBD1 TRBJ2-7 TRBV18 . CASSPGRDRVEEQYF TGTGCCAGCTCACCAGGCCGGGACAGGGTCGAAGAGCAGTACTTC
. TRBJ2-7 TRBV11-2 . CASSLAADREQYF TGTGCCAGCAGCTTAGCGGCAGACCGCGAGCAGTACTTC
. TRBJ2-5 TRBV6-5 . CATRDGSQETQYF TGTGCCACCCGGGACGGATCACAAGAGACCCAGTACTTC
. TRBJ2-5 TRBV9 . CASSVVPLGGQETQYF TGTGCCAGCAGCGTAGTCCCACTAGGAGGCCAAGAGACCCAGTACTTC
. TRBJ2-7 TRBV28 . CASSRTREQYF TGTGCCAGCAGCCGAACGCGGGAGCAGTACTTC
. TRBJ2-5 TRBV7-9 many CASSDPGLINQETQYF TGTGCCAGCAGCGATCCGGGACTCATTAACCAAGAGACCCAGTACTTC
TRBD2 TRBJ2-2 TRBV29-1 . CSVAYILAGGLDTGELFF TGCAGCGTAGCCTATATCTTGGCGGGAGGGCTAGACACCGGGGAGCTGTTTTTT
. TRBJ2-1 TRBV2 . CASSDGGPYNEQFF TGTGCCAGCAGTGACGGCGGCCCCTACAATGAGCAGTTCTTC
TRBD2 TRBJ2-7 TRBV6-5 . CASSTGGTYEQYF TGTGCCAGCAGCACGGGGGGGACCTACGAGCAGTACTTC
. TRBJ1-1 TRBV5-1 . CASSLGAGEAFF TGCGCCAGCAGCCTGGGGGCTGGTGAAGCTTTCTTT
. TRBJ1-1 TRBV2 . CASTFYVGITEAFF TGTGCCAGCACCTTCTACGTTGGGATCACTGAAGCTTTCTTT
. TRBJ1-4 TRBV4-1 once CASSHSGLEKLFF TGCGCCAGCAGCCACTCAGGGTTAGAAAAACTGTTTTTT
. TRBJ2-7 TRBV23-1 many CASSPQTGSYEQYF TGCGCCAGCAGTCCCCAGACTGGCTCCTACGAGCAGTACTTC
. TRBJ2-7 TRBV7-9 . CASSPRWQVANYEQYF TGTGCCAGCAGCCCACGGTGGCAGGTAGCCAACTACGAGCAGTACTTC
. TRBJ2-5 TRBV15 . CATSRAAGSETQYF TGTGCCACCAGCAGAGCGGCGGGATCAGAGACCCAGTACTTC
. TRBJ2-7 TRBV5-6 . CASSLGNNLNEQYF TGTGCCAGCAGCTTAGGAAACAACTTAAACGAGCAGTACTTC
TRBD2 TRBJ2-1 TRBV5-1 . CASSLSGTSGFNEQFF TGCGCCAGCAGCTTGTCCGGGACTAGCGGCTTCAATGAGCAGTTCTTC
TRBD1 TRBJ2-2 TRBV9 few CASSKTGTGMPGELFF TGTGCCAGCTCAAAAACCGGGACAGGGATGCCCGGGGAGCTGTTTTTT
TRBD2 TRBJ2-7 TRBV7-9 . CASSREGEQYF TGTGCCAGCAGCCGGGAGGGCGAGCAGTACTTC
. TRBJ1-2 TRBV6-4 once CASSEAGYGYTF TGTGCCAGCAGTGAGGCAGGGTATGGCTACACCTTC
TRBD1 TRBJ1-1 TRBV7-2 few CASSSQGANTEAFF TGTGCCAGCAGCTCACAGGGGGCGAACACTGAAGCTTTCTTT
. TRBJ2-3 TRBV18 . CASSPPSTDTQYF TGTGCCAGCTCACCACCCAGCACAGATACGCAGTATTTT
. TRBJ2-5 TRBV28 . CASSPTAYLRTQYF TGTGCCAGCAGTCCAACGGCCTACCTACGGACCCAGTACTTC
. TRBJ2-7 TRBV25-1 . CASSEPSDGYEQYF TGTGCCAGCAGTGAACCTTCGGACGGTTACGAGCAGTACTTC
. TRBJ1-1 TRBV5-1 few CASRGRTGDTEAFF TGCGCCAGCAGAGGACGGACCGGGGACACTGAAGCTTTCTTT
TRBD1 TRBJ1-5 TRBV7-9 . CASSLPDRGGNQPQHF TGTGCCAGCAGCTTGCCGGACAGGGGAGGCAATCAGCCCCAGCATTTT
. TRBJ2-1 TRBV6-1 . CAGGRWYNEQFF TGTGCCGGGGGGCGATGGTACAATGAGCAGTTCTTC
. TRBJ2-4 TRBV5-8 . CASSLFRQRIAKNIQYF TGTGCCAGCAGCTTGTTCCGGCAGCGCATAGCCAAAAACATTCAGTACTTC
. TRBJ1-1 TRBV5-5 few CASRETGLRTEAFF TGTGCCAGCAGGGAGACGGGGCTTAGGACTGAAGCTTTCTTT
. TRBJ1-1 TRBV28 . CASSPQRGVGTEAFF TGTGCCAGCAGTCCCCAGAGGGGGGTAGGTACTGAAGCTTTCTTT
TRBD1 TRBJ1-5 TRBV2 . CASSDGGTGRSNQPQHF TGTGCCAGCAGTGACGGAGGGACAGGGAGAAGCAATCAGCCCCAGCATTTT
. TRBJ2-5 TRBV30 many CAWSVGYGQETQYF TGTGCCTGGAGTGTAGGATACGGCCAAGAGACCCAGTACTTC
TRBD1 TRBJ2-7 TRBV28 . CASSSGQVHYEQYF TGTGCCAGCAGTTCTGGACAGGTTCACTACGAGCAGTACTTC
. TRBJ1-2 TRBV5-4 few CASSFLTTANYGYTF TGTGCCAGCAGCTTTCTAACGACCGCTAACTATGGCTACACCTTC
TRBD2 TRBJ2-7 TRBV6-5 many CANPVAQRENYEQYF TGTGCCAACCCGGTGGCCCAGCGGGAGAACTACGAGCAGTACTTC
. TRBJ1-2 TRBV7-4 . CASSTGPTNYGYTF TGTGCCAGCAGCACGGGACCGACTAACTATGGCTACACCTTC
. TRBJ1-5 TRBV21-1 . CASSPRTGPDQPQHF TGTGCCAGCAGCCCCCGGACAGGGCCCGATCAGCCCCAGCATTTT
. TRBJ1-1 TRBV14 . CASSRQRWSTEAFF TGTGCCAGCAGTCGACAACGGTGGAGCACTGAAGCTTTCTTT